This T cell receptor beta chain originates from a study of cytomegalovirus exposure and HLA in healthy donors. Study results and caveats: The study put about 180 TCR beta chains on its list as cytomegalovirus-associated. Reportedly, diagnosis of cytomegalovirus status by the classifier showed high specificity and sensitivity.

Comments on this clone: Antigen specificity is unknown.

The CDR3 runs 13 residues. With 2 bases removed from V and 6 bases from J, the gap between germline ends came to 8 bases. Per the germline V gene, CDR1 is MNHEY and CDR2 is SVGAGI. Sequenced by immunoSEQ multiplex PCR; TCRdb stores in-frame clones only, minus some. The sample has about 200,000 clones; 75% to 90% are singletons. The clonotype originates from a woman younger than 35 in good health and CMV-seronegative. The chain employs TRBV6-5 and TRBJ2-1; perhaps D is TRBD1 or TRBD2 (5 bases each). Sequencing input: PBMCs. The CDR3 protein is CASSYGGSNEQFF. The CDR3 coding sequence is TGTGCCAGCAGTTACGGGGGAAGCAATGAGCAGTTCTTC.